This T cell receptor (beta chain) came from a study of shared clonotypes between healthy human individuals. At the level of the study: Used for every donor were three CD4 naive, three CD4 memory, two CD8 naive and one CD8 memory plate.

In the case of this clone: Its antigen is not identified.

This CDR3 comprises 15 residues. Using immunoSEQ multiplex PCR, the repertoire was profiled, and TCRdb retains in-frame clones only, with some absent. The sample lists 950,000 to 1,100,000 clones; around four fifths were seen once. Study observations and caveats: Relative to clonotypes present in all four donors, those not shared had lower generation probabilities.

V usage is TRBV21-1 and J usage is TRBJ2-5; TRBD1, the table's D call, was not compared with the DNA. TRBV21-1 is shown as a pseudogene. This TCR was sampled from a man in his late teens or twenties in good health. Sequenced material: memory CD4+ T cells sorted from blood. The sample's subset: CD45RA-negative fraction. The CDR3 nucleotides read TGTGCCAGCAGCAGTCACCAGGGGGACGGGAAGACCCAGTACTTC. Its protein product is CASSSHQGDGKTQYF.